The T cell receptor (beta chain) under discussion was sequenced for a study of T cells after yellow fever vaccination. Overall study results and limits: The booster response re-showed most primary clones: approximately 97% CD4, approximately 90% CD8.

Turning to this clonotype: Its specificity is not known.

Making TCR cDNA involved 5'RACE template switching, which added UMIs and a universal primer site. Using its own MiXCR run on the 5' RACE reads, TCRdb lists one record per CDR3 protein. The sample carries 500,000 to 550,000 distinct CDR3 sequences, around a fifth recorded once. Trimming cost V 0 bases and J 5 bases, with 13 bases left between them. Germline CDR1 is LNHNV and CDR2 is YYDKDF (reference sequence). The CDR3 is 15 residues long. This clonotype originated in a man aged 18-30 years who received the YFV17D yellow fever vaccine. The sequenced sample was PBMCs, obtained about 21 days after the first yellow fever vaccination. The gene calls are TRBV15 and TRBJ2-5; D gene unclear. The CDR3 loop is CATSRDKGARETQYF. In DNA, the CDR3 is TGTGCCACCAGCAGAGATAAAGGAGCGCGGGAGACCCAGTACTTC.